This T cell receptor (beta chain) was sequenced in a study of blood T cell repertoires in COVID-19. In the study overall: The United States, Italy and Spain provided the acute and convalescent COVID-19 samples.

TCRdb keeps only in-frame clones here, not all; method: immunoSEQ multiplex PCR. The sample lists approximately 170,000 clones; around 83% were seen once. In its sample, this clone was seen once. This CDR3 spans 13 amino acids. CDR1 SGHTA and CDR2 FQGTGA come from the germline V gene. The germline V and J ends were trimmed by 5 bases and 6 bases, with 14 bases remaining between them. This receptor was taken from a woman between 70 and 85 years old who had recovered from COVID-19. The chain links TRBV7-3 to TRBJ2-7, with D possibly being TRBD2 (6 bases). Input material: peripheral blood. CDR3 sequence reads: CASSGRPEGEQYF. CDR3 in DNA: TGTGCCAGCAGCGGGAGGCCCGAGGGCGAGCAGTACTTC.